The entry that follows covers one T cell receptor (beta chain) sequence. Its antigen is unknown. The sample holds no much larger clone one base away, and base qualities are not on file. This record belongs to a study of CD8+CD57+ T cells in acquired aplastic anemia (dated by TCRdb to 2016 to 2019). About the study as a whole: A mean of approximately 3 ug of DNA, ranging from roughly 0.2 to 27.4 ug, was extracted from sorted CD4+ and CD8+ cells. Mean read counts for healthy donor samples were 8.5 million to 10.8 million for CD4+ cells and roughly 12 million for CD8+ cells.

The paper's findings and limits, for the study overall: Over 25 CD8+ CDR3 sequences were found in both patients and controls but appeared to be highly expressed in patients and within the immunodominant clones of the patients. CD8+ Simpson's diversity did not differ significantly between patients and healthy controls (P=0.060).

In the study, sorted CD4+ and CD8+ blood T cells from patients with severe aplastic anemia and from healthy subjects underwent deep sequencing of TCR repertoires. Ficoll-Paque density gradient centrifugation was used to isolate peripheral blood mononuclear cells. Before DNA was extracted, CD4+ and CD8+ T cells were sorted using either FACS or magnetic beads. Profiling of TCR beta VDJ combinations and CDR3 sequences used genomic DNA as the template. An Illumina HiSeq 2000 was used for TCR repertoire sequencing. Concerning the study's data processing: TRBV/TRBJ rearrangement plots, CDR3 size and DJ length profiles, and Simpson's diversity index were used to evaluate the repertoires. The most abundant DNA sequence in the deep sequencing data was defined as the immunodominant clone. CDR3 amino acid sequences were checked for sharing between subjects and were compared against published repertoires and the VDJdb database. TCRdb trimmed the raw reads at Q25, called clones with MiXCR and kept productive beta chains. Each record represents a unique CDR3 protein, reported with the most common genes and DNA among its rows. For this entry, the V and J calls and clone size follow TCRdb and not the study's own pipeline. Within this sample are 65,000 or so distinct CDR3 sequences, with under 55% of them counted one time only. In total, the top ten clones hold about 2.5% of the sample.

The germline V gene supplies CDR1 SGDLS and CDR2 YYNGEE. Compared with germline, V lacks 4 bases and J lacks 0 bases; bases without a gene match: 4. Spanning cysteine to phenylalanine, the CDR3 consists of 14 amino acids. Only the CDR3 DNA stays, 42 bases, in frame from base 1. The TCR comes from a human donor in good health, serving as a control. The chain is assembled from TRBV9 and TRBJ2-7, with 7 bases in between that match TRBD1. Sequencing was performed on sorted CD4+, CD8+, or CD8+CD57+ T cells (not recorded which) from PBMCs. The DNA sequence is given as TGTGCCAGCAGCATGGGACAGAGCTCCTACGAGCAGTACTTC. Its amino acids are CASSMGQSSYEQYF.